The TCR beta chain described here comes from a study of T-cell reconstitution after alpha-beta-depleted transplantation in children. Unique molecular identifiers were incorporated during preparation of the TCRbeta library. TCRdb itself ran the PCR reads through MiXCR, one entry per CDR3 protein. Of 500,000 or so distinct CDR3 sequences in the sample, approximately 32% are singletons; the top ten hold around 2.3%. The V gene lost 0 bases and the J gene lost 0 bases, with 9 bases spanning the gap. The CDR3 totals 15 residues. CDR1 and CDR2 (germline): GTSNPN, SVGIG (reference sequence). The chain has TRBV30 and TRBJ1-5; D not certain. The clonotype originates from a human donor who donated a stem cell graft to a child with aplastic anemia. The source was PBMCs from the stem cell graft donor, collected from the stem cell graft. The CDR3 region is CAWSVPTYSNQPQHF. The CDR3 region has the DNA TGTGCCTGGAGTGTACCTACGTATAGCAATCAGCCCCAGCATTTT.